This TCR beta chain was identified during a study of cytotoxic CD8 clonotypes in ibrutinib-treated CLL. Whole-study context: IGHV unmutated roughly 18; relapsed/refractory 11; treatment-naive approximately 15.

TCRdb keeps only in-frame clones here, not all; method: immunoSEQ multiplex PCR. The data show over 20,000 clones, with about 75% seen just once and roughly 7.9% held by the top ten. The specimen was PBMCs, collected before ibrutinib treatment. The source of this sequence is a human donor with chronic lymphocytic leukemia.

The CDR3 spells CASSLIAGKETQYF. The CDR3 DNA reads as TGCGCCAGCAGCTTGATAGCGGGGAAAGAGACCCAGTACTTC. The chain carries TRBV5-1 and TRBJ2-5; 8 bases agree with TRBD2. CDR3 length: 14 amino acids. Germline V gene data show CDR1 as SGHRS and CDR2 as YFSETQ. Germline trimming cut 1 base from V and 3 bases from J; bases unmatched to any gene: 2.